What follows describes a single TCR beta chain. Repertoires were generated with immunoSEQ multiplex PCR, while TCRdb's copy carries only in-frame clones and drops some. The repertoire holds 13,000 or so clones, with just under 70% as singletons. These data come from a study of chemoradiotherapy in HPV16-positive cancers. At the level of the study: Candidate HPV-specific clones and shared TCR motifs came from two HPV16-positive patients.

This CDR3 is 15 amino acids long. CDR1 SEHNR and CDR2 FQNEAQ come from the germline V gene (reference sequence). After removal of 2 bases from V and 9 bases from J, the junction contained 9 bases not matched to a gene. J is TRBJ2-1 and V is TRBV7-9, with 8 bases that match TRBD1. This TCR was recovered from a human donor with HPV-associated anogenital cancer. Sampling was conducted from a patient who underwent chemoradiotherapy. The CDR3 is CASSLQDRDNGEQFF. The CDR3 region has the DNA TGTGCCAGCAGCTTACAGGACAGGGATAACGGTGAGCAGTTCTTC.